This T cell receptor beta chain was sequenced in a study of shared clonotypes between healthy human individuals. Looking at the study overall: Donors had three CD4 naive, three CD4 memory, two CD8 naive and one CD8 memory plate apiece.

Only in-frame clones appear in the TCRdb table, and some are missing; sequencing was by immunoSEQ multiplex PCR. The sample includes roughly 600,000 clones, 98% of them seen just once. Study-wide results and caveats: As a rule, naive subsets had a larger estimated richness than memory subsets. An expected dependence of interdonor clonotype sharing on sequencing depth was noted. Between a handful of donors, naive CD4 clonotypes were shared at a level of about 5%.

The naive CD8 subset, CD45RO-negative cells positively selected for CCR7, excluded terminally differentiated effector memory CD45RA+ cells. Worth noting for this clone: Antigen specificity is unknown.

The CDR3 covers 12 residues. Trimming removed 2 bases from V and 5 bases from J, with 10 bases in between. Germline CDR1 is GTSNPN and CDR2 is SVGIG (reference sequence). The sequence derives from a man younger than 45 in good health. V is TRBV30 and J is TRBJ2-7; possible D gene TRBD1, 5 bases. The sequenced sample was naive CD8+ T cells sorted from blood. The CDR3 sequence is CAWSPRVDEQYF. As DNA, the CDR3 is TGTGCCTGGAGTCCCAGGGTAGACGAGCAGTACTTC. Looking up the rest from reference TRBV30 and TRBJ2-7 gives the full variable domain: SQTIHQWPATLVQPVGSPLSLECTVEGTSNPNLYWYRQAAGRGLQLLFYSVGIGQISSEVPQNLSASRPQDRQFILSSKKLLLSDSGFYLCAWSPRVDEQYFGPGTRLTVT.